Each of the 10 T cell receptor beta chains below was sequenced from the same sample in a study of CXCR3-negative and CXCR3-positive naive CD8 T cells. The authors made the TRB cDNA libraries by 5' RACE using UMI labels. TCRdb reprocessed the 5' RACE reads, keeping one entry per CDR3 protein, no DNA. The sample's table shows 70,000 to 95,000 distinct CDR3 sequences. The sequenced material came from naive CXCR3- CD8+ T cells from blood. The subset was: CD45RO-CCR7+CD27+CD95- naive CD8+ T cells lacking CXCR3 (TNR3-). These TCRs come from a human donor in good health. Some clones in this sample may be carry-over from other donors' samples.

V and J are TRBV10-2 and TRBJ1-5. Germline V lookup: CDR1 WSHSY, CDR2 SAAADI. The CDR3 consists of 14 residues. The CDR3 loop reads CASSESLGCQPQHF.

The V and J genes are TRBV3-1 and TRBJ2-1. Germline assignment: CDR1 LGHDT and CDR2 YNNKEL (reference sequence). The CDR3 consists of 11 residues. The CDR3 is CASRLGGEQFF.

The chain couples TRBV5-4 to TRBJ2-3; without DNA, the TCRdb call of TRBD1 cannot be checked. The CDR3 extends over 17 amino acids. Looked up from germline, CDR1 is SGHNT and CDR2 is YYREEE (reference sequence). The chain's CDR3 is CASSLPPVFAATDTQYF. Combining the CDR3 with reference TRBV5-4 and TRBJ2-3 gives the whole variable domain ETGVTQSPTHLIKTRGQQVTLRCSSQSGHNTVSWYQQALGQGPQFIFQYYREEENGRGNFPPRFSGLQFPNYSSELNVNALELDDSALYLCASSLPPVFAATDTQYFGPGTRLTVL.

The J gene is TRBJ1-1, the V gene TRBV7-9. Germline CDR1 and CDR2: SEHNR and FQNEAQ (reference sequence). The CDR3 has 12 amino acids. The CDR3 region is CASKLGIAEAFF.

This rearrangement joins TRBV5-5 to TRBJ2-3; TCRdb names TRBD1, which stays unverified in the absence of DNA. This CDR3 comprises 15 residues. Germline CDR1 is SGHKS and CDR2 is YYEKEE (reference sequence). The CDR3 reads CASSSNPTVTDTQYF. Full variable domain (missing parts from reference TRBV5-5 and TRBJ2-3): DAGVTQSPTHLIKTRGQQVTLRCSPISGHKSVSWYQQVLGQGPQFIFQYYEKEERGRGNFPDRFSARQFPNYSSELNVNALLLGDSALYLCASSSNPTVTDTQYFGPGTRLTVL.

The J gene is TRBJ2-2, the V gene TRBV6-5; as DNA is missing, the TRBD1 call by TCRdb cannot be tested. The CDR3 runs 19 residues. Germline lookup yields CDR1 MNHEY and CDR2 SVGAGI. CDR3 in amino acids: CASSPTLGSRGLGTGELFF.

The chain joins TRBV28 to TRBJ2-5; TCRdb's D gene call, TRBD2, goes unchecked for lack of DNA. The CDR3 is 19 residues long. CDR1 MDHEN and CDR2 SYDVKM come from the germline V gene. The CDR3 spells CASSFPPTRLAGGLETQYF.

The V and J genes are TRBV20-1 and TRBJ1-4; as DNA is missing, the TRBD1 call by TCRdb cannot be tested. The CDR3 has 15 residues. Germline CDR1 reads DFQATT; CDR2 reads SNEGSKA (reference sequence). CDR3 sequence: CSARDFGQPYEKLFF.

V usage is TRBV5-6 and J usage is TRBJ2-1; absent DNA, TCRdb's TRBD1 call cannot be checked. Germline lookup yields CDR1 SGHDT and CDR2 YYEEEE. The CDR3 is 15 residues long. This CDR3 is CASSFGTGNYNEQFF.

The CDR3 here is CASSGSGFSYNEQFF. The chain is built from TRBV7-6 and TRBJ2-1; TCRdb returns TRBD2, unconfirmable since there is no DNA. This CDR3 comprises 15 residues. The V gene's germline CDR1 is SGHVS and CDR2 FNYEAQ.